This TCR beta chain was sequenced during a study of post-analysis software for immune sequencing data. Study-level findings and limits: About 5 TRBV segments occurring more often in patients than controls included TRBV5-6, TRBV5-1 and TRBV20-1.

Trimming stripped 6 bases from V and 0 bases from J, with 12 bases between. The germline gives CDR1 MNHNS, CDR2 SASEGT. This CDR3 spans 14 amino acids. Concerning this clonotype: Antigen: not known.

The library was made from cDNA and included unique molecular identifiers. One entry per CDR3 protein, called by TCRdb with MiXCR from the PCR reads. The sample yields more than 500,000 distinct CDR3 sequences, around 31% seen once. The sequence derives from a girl aged 2-17 years with multiple sclerosis. The source material was blood. The V gene is TRBV6-1, the J gene TRBJ2-7; a weak D match, TRBD2 (5 bases). The CDR3 is CASRKGANSYEQYF. CDR3 in DNA: TGTGCCAGCAGAAAGGGAGCGAACTCCTACGAGCAGTACTTC.